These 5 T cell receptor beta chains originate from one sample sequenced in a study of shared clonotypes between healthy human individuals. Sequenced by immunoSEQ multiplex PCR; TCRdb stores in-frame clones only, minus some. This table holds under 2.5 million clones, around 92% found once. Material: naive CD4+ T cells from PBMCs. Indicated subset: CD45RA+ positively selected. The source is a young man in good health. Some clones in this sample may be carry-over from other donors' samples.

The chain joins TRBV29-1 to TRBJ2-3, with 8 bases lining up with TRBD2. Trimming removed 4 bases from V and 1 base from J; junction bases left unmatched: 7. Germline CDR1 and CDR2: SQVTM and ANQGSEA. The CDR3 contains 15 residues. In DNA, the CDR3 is TGCAGCGTTGGGGGACGGGAGGGCGGCACAGATACGCAGTATTTT. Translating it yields CSVGGREGGTDTQYF.

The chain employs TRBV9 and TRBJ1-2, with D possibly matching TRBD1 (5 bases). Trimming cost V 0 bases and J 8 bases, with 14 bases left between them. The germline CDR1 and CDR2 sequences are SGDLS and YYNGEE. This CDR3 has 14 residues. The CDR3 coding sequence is TGTGCCAGCAGCGTAGACGTGGCAGGGTACGGCTACACCTTC. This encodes CASSVDVAGYGYTF.

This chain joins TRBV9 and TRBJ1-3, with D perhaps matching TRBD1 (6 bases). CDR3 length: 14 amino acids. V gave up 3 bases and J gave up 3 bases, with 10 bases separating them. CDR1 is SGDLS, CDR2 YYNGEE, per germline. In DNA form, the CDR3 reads TGTGCCAGCAGCGACACAGGGTTTGGAAACACCATATATTTT. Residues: CASSDTGFGNTIYF.

The CDR3 bases are TGCGCCAGCAGCCAAGATGGGACAGGGCCAAACGGAAAACTGTTTTTT. As protein: CASSQDGTGPNGKLFF. The rearrangement joins TRBV4-1 to TRBJ1-4, with 9 bases that match TRBD1. J lost 10 bases, V lost 0 bases, and 9 bases had no gene match. Germline V lookup: CDR1 MGHRA, CDR2 YSYEKL. This CDR3 has 16 amino acids.

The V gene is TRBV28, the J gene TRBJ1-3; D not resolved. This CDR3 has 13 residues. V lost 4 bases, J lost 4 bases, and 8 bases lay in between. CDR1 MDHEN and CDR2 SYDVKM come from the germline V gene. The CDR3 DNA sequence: TGTGCCAGCAGTTCCGGCAGGGGAAACACCATATATTTT. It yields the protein CASSSGRGNTIYF.